The TCR beta chain under discussion was sequenced for a study of CD8+ T cells in alopecia areata. V was pared by 2 bases and J by 5 bases, with 21 bases between. CDR3 length equals 17 residues. Germline V gene data show CDR1 as MGHDK and CDR2 as SYGVNS. Treatment described: oral pan-JAK inhibitor, 5-10 mg twice daily. As for this clone: The antigen is undetermined.

Findings and caveats of the study: Clarity of TCR sharing across patients fell short of that in mice, possibly HLA-related. Many expanded lesional clones persisted during tofacitinib (in both scalp and blood).

The authors extracted RNA and reverse transcribed it into cDNA as the sequencing template. The assay was immunoSEQ multiplex PCR, and TCRdb's table has in-frame clones only and misses some. The sample contains about 200,000 clones, about three fifths of which appear only once. The chain is built from TRBV25-1 and TRBJ2-5; the D gene is possibly TRBD2 (6 bases). The starting material was CD4+ T cells sorted from blood, obtained at week 24, from a patient treated with tofacitinib. The sequence derives from a human donor with alopecia areata. CDR3 nucleotides: TGTGCCAGCAGTGAACCACGGGACTCAACACGACGGGAGACCCAGTACTTC. Amino acid sequence: CASSEPRDSTRRETQYF.